This T cell receptor (beta chain) was captured in a study of blood T cells in healthy people across ages. The sample holds many counts of this clonotype. A second PCR, run for about 7 to 11 cycles, used a sample-barcoded 5' primer plus a J-beta primer mix. TCRdb ran MiXCR on the 5' RACE reads and lists one entry per CDR3 protein. The table lists more than 900,000 distinct CDR3 sequences, about 23% of them singletons. V was shortened by 6 bases and J by 6 bases, with 15 bases between the two germline ends. Per germline, CDR1 DFQATT and CDR2 SNEGSKA (reference sequence). The CDR3 extends over 13 amino acids. This sample was shared with a second study, whose subject was T cells of mothers and their children. From that report: Slightly higher, non-significant overlap characterized related mother-child pairs relative to unrelated pairs.

Specimen: blood. The TCR sequence derives from a girl between 2 and 10 years old in good health. V and J are TRBV20-1 and TRBJ2-1; the D call may be TRBD1 or TRBD2 (5 bases each). The CDR3 sequence: CSAGVLSGNEQFF. The CDR3 DNA reads TGCAGTGCAGGGGTATTGAGCGGCAATGAGCAGTTCTTC.